This passage covers 5 T cell receptor beta chains from one sample sequenced in a study of T cells in women clearing cervical HPV infection. Sequencing used immunoSEQ multiplex PCR; TCRdb keeps in-frame clones, though not all of them. In all, the sample yields under 50,000 clones. Sequenced sample: blood buffy coat. All receptors come from a woman between 18 and 75 years old with a cervical HPV16 infection that either progressed to CIN3+ or cleared (not recorded which).

Notes on this clone: The CDR3 end lies 3 residues beyond the end of the read and is filled in from the germline J gene. J is TRBJ2-7 and V is TRBV5-1; D ambiguous. CDR1 and CDR2 from the germline V gene are SGHRS and YFSETQ. CDR3 length: 13 residues. Trimming shortened V by 0 bases and J by 6 bases, and 10 bases separated the two germline ends. The CDR3 loop is CASSLASTGEQYF. The sequenced part of the CDR3 DNA is TGCGCCAGCAGCTTGGCCTCTACCGGCGAG. Supplemented by reference TRBV5-1 and TRBJ2-7, the full variable domain reads KAGVTQTPRYLIKTRGQQVTLSCSPISGHRSVSWYQQTPGQGLQFLFEYFSETQRNKGNFPGRFSGRQFSNSRSEMNVSTLELGDSALYLCASSLASTGEQYFGPGTRLTVT.

With regard to this clone: With the read ending 3 residues before the CDR3 end, the germline J gene is used to fill in that end. The chain combines TRBV2 with TRBJ2-7; 12 nucleotides align to TRBD2. With V trimmed by 6 bases and J by 3 bases, 9 bases remained unmatched. Germline V gene sequence: CDR1 SNHLY, CDR2 FYNNEI. There are 16 residues in the CDR3. CDR3 DNA, as far as it was read: TGTGCCAGCAGACCTATCCTGGGACTAGCGGGCTACGAG. Translated: CASRPILGLAGYE. The whole CDR3 is CASRPILGLAGYEQYF.

With regard to this clone: The read ends 3 residues before the CDR3 terminus; that terminus is restored from the germline J gene. The chain uses TRBV6-4 and TRBJ2-3; D perhaps matches TRBD2 (6 bases). Germline V gives CDR1 MRHNA, CDR2 SNTAGT. The CDR3 is 13 amino acids. Trimming shortened V by 11 bases and J by 4 bases, and 16 bases separated the two germline ends. The CDR3 sequence is CARVALASDTQYF. The CDR3 bases that were read are TGTGCCCGGGTTGCGCTAGCGTCAGATACG.

The CDR3 protein is CASSSGFRSPLHF. The DNA read from the CDR3 is TGTGCCAGCAGTTCAGGGTTTCGTTCACCC. The rearrangement joins TRBV2 to TRBJ1-6, with TRBD1 as a possible D gene (5 bases). Read data end 3 residues before the CDR3 end; the end is taken from the germline J gene. Germline V gene data show CDR1 as SNHLY and CDR2 as FYNNEI. Trimming stripped 5 bases from V and 9 bases from J, with 11 bases between. The CDR3 covers 13 residues. The full variable domain, with the rest looked up from reference TRBV2 and TRBJ1-6, is EPEVTQTPSHQVTQMGQEVILRCVPISNHLYFYWYRQILGQKVEFLVSFYNNEISEKSEIFDDQFSVERPDGSNFTLKIRSTKLEDSAMYFCASSSGFRSPLHFGNGTRLTVT.

Concerning this clone: The CDR3 end is not reached by the read, which stops 3 residues before it; the germline J gene fills it in. The V gene is TRBV19, the J gene TRBJ1-2; 8 bases map to TRBD1. V lost 6 bases, J lost 5 bases, and 8 bases stayed unmatched. The germline CDR1 and CDR2 sequences are LNHDA and SQIVND (reference sequence). CDR3 length: 14 residues. The sequenced CDR3 bases are TGTGCCAGTAGGGGTTCAGGGGGCCATTATGGC. It yields the protein CASRGSGGHYG. The CDR3 as a whole reads CASRGSGGHYGYTF.